The 13 T cell receptor beta chains presented below share a single source sample, sequenced in a study of Tregs in tolerant kidney transplant recipients (dated by TCRdb to about 2019). Libraries were constructed by the immunoSEQ multiplex PCR assay. Here the immuneACCESS table is served through TCRdb, limited to in-frame sequences with V and J called. Missing clones are a known gap in these copies; in checked studies unresolved V genes cover under half, and the rest lacks a known reason. This sample holds approximately 260,000 clones; 84% were observed only once. The ten largest make up under 0.65% of the sample. The sequencing input was CD4+ T cells from blood. Every receptor here comes from a human donor in good health.

This clone was seen only a few times. The J gene is TRBJ1-3, the V gene TRBV19, with D possibly matching TRBD1 (5 bases). V was clipped by 1 base and J by 4 bases, with 8 bases between them. CDR3 length: 14 amino acids. The germline gives CDR1 LNHDA, CDR2 SQIVND (reference sequence). CDR3 DNA: TGTGCCAGTAGTATAGGGGGACTCGGAAACACCATATATTTT. Its protein is CASSIGGLGNTIYF.

V gene TRBV5-5 combines with J gene TRBJ1-1, with D unclear. V shed 0 bases and J shed 0 bases, with 9 bases lying between them. This CDR3 is built from 15 residues. Germline V gene lookup returns CDR1 SGHKS and CDR2 YYEKEE (reference sequence). The CDR3, as DNA: TGTGCCAGCAGCTTGGTAGGGTCCCTGAACACTGAAGCTTTCTTT. Protein: CASSLVGSLNTEAFF. Filled out from reference TRBV5-5 and TRBJ1-1, the complete variable domain reads DAGVTQSPTHLIKTRGQQVTLRCSPISGHKSVSWYQQVLGQGPQFIFQYYEKEERGRGNFPDRFSARQFPNYSSELNVNALLLGDSALYLCASSLVGSLNTEAFFGQGTRLTVV.

V gene TRBV5-4 combines with J gene TRBJ1-1; D is unclear. Trimming left V 1 base short and J 11 bases short, with 12 bases between. Germline values: CDR1 SGHNT, CDR2 YYREEE (reference sequence). CDR3 length equals 12 residues. The CDR3 nucleotides are TGTGCCAGCAGCTTGCGGGGAAGAATGGCTTTCTTT. Protein sequence: CASSLRGRMAFF.

The genes are TRBV18 and TRBJ2-7; D is unclear. Deletions cut 2 bases from V and 5 bases from J, with 13 bases between. This CDR3 region has 14 residues. Germline V lookup: CDR1 KGHSH, CDR2 LQKENI. The CDR3 DNA reads as TGTGCCAGCTCACCAGATTTGGAGAATGACGAGCAGTACTTC. This translates into CASSPDLENDEQYF.

The V gene is TRBV6-6, the J gene TRBJ2-2, with D unresolved. V shed 6 bases and J shed 0 bases, with 5 bases lying between them. The CDR3 sequence is 13 residues long. Germline CDR1 MNHNY, CDR2 SVGAGI (reference sequence). CDR3 nucleotides: TGTGCCAGCAGCCCTTCGAACACCGGGGAGCTGTTTTTT. This translates into CASSPSNTGELFF.

The chain combines TRBV5-1 with TRBJ2-3; 9 nucleotides align to TRBD2. V was pared by 9 bases and J by 2 bases, with 7 bases of the junction left unmatched. The CDR3 covers 14 residues. Germline lookup yields CDR1 SGHRS and CDR2 YFSETQ. This CDR3 is CATTAGGLTDTQYF. The CDR3 region has the DNA TGCGCCACCACAGCGGGGGGTCTCACAGATACGCAGTATTTT.

This chain joins TRBV5-6 and TRBJ2-1; D may match TRBD1 or TRBD2 (5 bases each). Germline loops: CDR1 SGHDT, CDR2 YYEEEE. Trimming cost V 1 base and J 4 bases, with 12 bases left between them. The CDR3 is 15 amino acids. CDR3 bases: TGTGCCAGCAGCTTGTTGGGACGGCAATACAATGAGCAGTTCTTC. Protein sequence: CASSLLGRQYNEQFF. Looking up the rest from reference TRBV5-6 and TRBJ2-1 gives the full variable domain: DAGVTQSPTHLIKTRGQQVTLRCSPKSGHDTVSWYQQALGQGPQFIFQYYEEEERQRGNFPDRFSGHQFPNYSSELNVNALLLGDSALYLCASSLLGRQYNEQFFGPGTRLTVL.

This rearrangement joins TRBV2 to TRBJ1-2; D remains ambiguous. The CDR3 loop spans 13 amino acids. Germline V CDR1 and CDR2: SNHLY, FYNNEI. Trimming took 2 bases from V and 8 from J, leaving 12 bases between them. DNA of the CDR3: TGTGCCAGCAGTGAATCGGCAGAGACAGGCTACACCTTC. Translating it yields CASSESAETGYTF.

V gene TRBV14 combines with J gene TRBJ2-3; D might be TRBD1 or TRBD2, each matching 6 bases. Trimming removed 2 bases from V and 1 base from J, with 22 bases in between. CDR1 and CDR2 (germline): SGHDN, FVKESK. This CDR3 has 19 amino acids. The CDR3 region has the DNA TGTGCCAGCAGCCAAACTGTGGTGCGGGGTCGGGGGCGCACAGATACGCAGTATTTT. Its protein product is CASSQTVVRGRGRTDTQYF.

The V call is TRBV18, the J call TRBJ2-1; perhaps D is TRBD1 or TRBD2 (6 bases each). The CDR3 totals 14 residues. Germline V CDR1 and CDR2: KGHSH, LQKENI. The V gene lost 6 bases and the J gene lost 5 bases, with 14 bases spanning the gap. CDR3 region: CASSILEGDNEQFF. The CDR3 DNA reads TGTGCCAGCTCGATTTTGGAGGGGGACAATGAGCAGTTCTTC.

The chain employs TRBV7-2 and TRBJ1-5, with 7 bases fitting TRBD1. J lost 4 bases, V lost 3 bases, and 0 bases had no gene match. CDR1 is SGHTA, CDR2 FQGNSA, per germline. CDR3 size: 13 residues. CDR3 coding DNA: TGTGCCAGCAGCTTGGGACAGAATCAGCCCCAGCATTTT. The encoded protein is CASSLGQNQPQHF.

V and J are TRBV27 and TRBJ2-7, with 8 bases aligning to TRBD1. The germline gives CDR1 MNHEY, CDR2 SMNVEV (reference sequence). The junction had 10 bases not matched to a gene; V was cut back by 5 bases and J by 4 bases. This CDR3 region has 15 residues. The CDR3 sequence: CASSPQGTGPYEQYF. The CDR3 DNA sequence: TGTGCCAGCAGTCCTCAGGGGACAGGACCTTACGAGCAGTACTTC.

CDR3: CASSLGAGVPKTQYF. In DNA form, the CDR3 reads TGTGCCAGCAGCTTGGGGGCGGGAGTACCAAAGACCCAGTACTTC. J is TRBJ2-5 and V is TRBV5-6; 7 bases are a match to TRBD2. This CDR3 region has 15 residues. Germline V gene data show CDR1 as SGHDT and CDR2 as YYEEEE. The junction had 8 bases not matched to a gene; V was cut back by 0 bases and J by 6 bases.